This paragraph reports one T cell receptor beta chain. The antigen remains undetermined. Each CDR3 protein gets one entry after TCRdb re-called the RT-PCR reads with MiXCR. The repertoire includes 280,000 or so distinct CDR3 sequences, 20% to 25% of them detected once, and about a tenth sits in the top ten. The sample comes from a study of response to subunit inactivated influenza vaccine. General study points: Every seasonal influenza vaccination brings in few new T cells, the authors suggested.

The germline V gene has CDR1 SGHRS and CDR2 YFSETQ. The CDR3 sequence is 13 residues long. V trimming: 4 bases; J trimming: 3 bases; junction bases outside the gene matches: 3. The TCR was taken from a man in his fifties or sixties who received an inactivated influenza vaccine. This chain links TRBV5-1 with TRBJ1-1; 7 bases match TRBD1. The material sequenced was PBMCs from blood, taken 21 months after vaccination. Written as DNA, the CDR3 is TGCGCCAGCAGCCCGGGACAGTACACTGAAGCTTTCTTT. Residues: CASSPGQYTEAFF.